A selection of T cell receptor beta chains follows, all from one sample in a study of blood T cell repertoires in COVID-19. Here immunoSEQ multiplex PCR was the method, and the copy in TCRdb shows in-frame clones only, minus some. The sample has 180,000 or so clones, about 79% seen once. Input material: PBMCs or T cells enriched from blood (not recorded which). These receptors originate from a man aged 45-65 years who had recovered from COVID-19. Both conserved end residues are part of each CDR3. D genes are given only for firm matches.

TRBJ1-6,TRBD1,TRBV7-6,CASSYSRDRGYNSPLHF
TRBJ1-3,.,TRBV6-1,CASSEGQGSGNTIYF
TRBJ1-1,.,TRBV10-3,CAISGEQGMNTEAFF
TRBJ1-2,.,TRBV4-2,CASSQDVWTVYGYTF
TRBJ2-1,TRBD1,TRBV15,CATSVGQSSYNEQFF
TRBJ1-1,TRBD1,TRBV30,CACGTGRVNTEAFF
TRBJ2-5,TRBD2,TRBV9,CASSAGRLAGAQETQYF
TRBJ1-5,TRBD1,TRBV9,CASSTGQGYQPQHF
TRBJ1-1,TRBD1,TRBV19,CASSIQGANTEAFF
TRBJ1-2,.,TRBV21-1,CASSKVGRAGGPDGYGYTF
TRBJ2-7,TRBD1,TRBV2,CASSMGTATYEQYF
TRBJ2-7,TRBD1,TRBV7-3,CAGSLGQGHEQYF
TRBJ1-2,TRBD1,TRBV27,CASSPGQNYGYTF
TRBJ1-2,.,TRBV27,CASSLGVGYGYTF
TRBJ1-1,.,TRBV5-1,CASSPAGNRNTEAFF
TRBJ2-1,.,TRBV29-1,CSVDVAVGDNEQFF
TRBJ1-1,TRBD1,TRBV5-4,CASSLGQGSITEAFF
TRBJ2-3,TRBD2,TRBV30,CAWTRGGRADTQYF
TRBJ2-2,.,TRBV19,CASTPRGQTGMAGELFF
TRBJ1-1,.,TRBV10-3,CAISAGQGRSRNTEAFF
TRBJ1-2,.,TRBV28,CASRSPQIAVYGYTF
TRBJ1-3,.,TRBV15,CATSRDRAGPGNTIYF
TRBJ2-5,TRBD2,TRBV9,CASSVGSGGQETQYF
TRBJ1-4,TRBD1,TRBV6-6,CASSKTGGVNEKLFF